Listed here is a single T cell receptor (beta chain). V lost 2 bases to trimming and J lost 5 bases, with 11 bases between them. This CDR3 is 15 amino acids long. Germline CDR1 and CDR2: KGHDR and SFDVKD. The record originates from a study of blood T cell repertoires in COVID-19. Study as a whole: Spain, Italy and the United States supplied samples that represented acute and convalescent COVID-19.

In the source study's methods: Nucleated cell counts were estimated from reference gene primer amplification. TCRdb's copy holds only in-frame clones and misses some; the assay was immunoSEQ multiplex PCR. For V, J and clone size, that table is used; D and trimming come from the DNA. The data show approximately 170,000 clones, about four fifths seen once. The clonotype comes from a woman in her 70s with COVID-19, enrolled during active disease. This chain links TRBV24-1 with TRBJ2-2; D perhaps matches TRBD2 (6 bases). The sequencing input was peripheral blood. This chain's CDR3 is CATSDSRRGTGELFF. CDR3 nucleotides: TGTGCCACCAGTGATTCTCGTCGGGGGACCGGGGAGCTGTTTTTT.